The 17 T cell receptor beta chains presented below share a single source sample, sequenced in a study of T cells in Graves' hyperthyroidism and ophthalmopathy. The source material, RNA transcripts, was used to amplify TCR beta CDR3 regions. Carried out on the TCR CDR3, a first-round RT-PCR used the HTBI primer set. MiXCR, applied by TCRdb to the multiplex PCR reads, yields one record per CDR3 protein. The repertoire has more than 450,000 distinct CDR3 sequences, 13% to 15% of them found once; the top ten carry about 14%. Specimen: blood. The receptors derive from a woman aged 35 to 49 with Graves' hyperthyroidism.

Many counts were recorded for this clonotype. This sequence joins TRBV25-1 and TRBJ2-5; D is uncertain. V was trimmed by 7 bases and J by 3 bases, leaving 21 bases between them. Looked up from germline, CDR1 is MGHDK and CDR2 is SYGVNS. The CDR3 is 16 residues long. CDR3 residues: CASTPGRGEAEETQYF. CDR3 coding DNA: TGTGCCAGCACCCCCGGCCGAGGAGAGGCAGAAGAGACCCAGTACTTC.

This clonotype turned up a few times. The rearrangement joins TRBV19 to TRBJ1-2; possibly TRBD1 for D (6 bases). This CDR3 region has 14 residues. Between the trimmed V and J ends, which lost 9 bases and 4 bases, there was a span of 18 bases. The V gene's germline CDR1 is LNHDA and CDR2 SQIVND (reference sequence). CDR3 residues: CASSRYRVFYGYTF. The CDR3 coding sequence is TGTGCCAGCTCACGGTACAGGGTCTTCTATGGCTACACCTTC.

This clonotype was recorded many times. This chain connects TRBV20-1 to TRBJ1-2, with D hard to call. This CDR3 comprises 12 residues. Per the germline V gene, CDR1 is DFQATT and CDR2 is SNEGSKA (reference sequence). V lost 5 bases and J lost 4, with 11 bases in between. CDR3 residues: CSAFTEFYGYTF. CDR3 nucleotide sequence: TGCAGTGCTTTTACAGAGTTCTATGGCTACACCTTC.

This clonotype was recorded at least ten times. The chain links TRBV6-1 to TRBJ2-7; possibly TRBD1 or TRBD2 for D (5 bases each). The V end was cut by 5 bases, the J end by 6 bases, with 14 bases between. The CDR3 runs 13 residues. CDR1 and CDR2 (germline): MNHNS, SASEGT. CDR3 in DNA: TGTGCCAGCAGTTCCGGGGTAGGGACCGAGCAGTACTTC. This gives the protein CASSSGVGTEQYF.

This clonotype has a count of ten or more. The chain's CDR3 is CASSEVGGEGEQFF. CDR3 bases: TGTGCCAGCAGTGAGGTTGGAGGGGAAGGTGAGCAGTTCTTC. V and J are TRBV2 and TRBJ2-1; D perhaps matches TRBD2 (6 bases). Germline assignment: CDR1 SNHLY and CDR2 FYNNEI. The CDR3 runs 14 residues. V lost 3 bases and J 9 bases, leaving 15 bases between the germline ends.

This clonotype showed up just a few times. This chain uses TRBV7-8 with TRBJ2-2, with D possibly matching TRBD2 (6 bases). Deletions cut 0 bases from V and 4 bases from J, with 12 bases between. There are 16 residues in the CDR3. In germline, CDR1 is SGHVS, CDR2 FQNEAQ. CDR3 DNA: TGTGCCAGCAGCTTAGCGCCCGAGGGAGGCACCGGGGAGCTGTTTTTT. It specifies CASSLAPEGGTGELFF.

This clonotype was picked up many times. V and J are TRBV20-1 and TRBJ2-7; a possible D gene is TRBD1 (6 bases). Germline loops: CDR1 DFQATT, CDR2 SNEGSKA (reference sequence). The V gene lost 1 base and the J gene lost 4 bases, with 14 bases spanning the gap. The CDR3 is 14 residues long. Here the CDR3 DNA reads TGCAGTGCTAGAGTCTCTAGAGGGGGATACGAGCAGTACTTC. This translates into CSARVSRGGYEQYF.

This clonotype showed up many times. This chain connects TRBV28 to TRBJ2-1; TRBD2 is a possible D gene (6 bases). Germline CDR1 is MDHEN and CDR2 is SYDVKM. The V and J ends lost 6 bases and 9 bases respectively, with 18 bases between them. The CDR3 length is 14 residues. CDR3 nucleotide sequence: TGTGCCAGCAGCAAAGCCGCGGGACGGGGTGAGCAGTTCTTC. It codes for CASSKAAGRGEQFF.

A few counts support this clonotype. The chain combines TRBV5-1 with TRBJ2-7; D is possibly TRBD1 (6 bases). Trimming took 1 base from V and 2 from J, leaving 13 bases between them. CDR1 and CDR2 (germline): SGHRS, YFSETQ. The CDR3 sequence is 15 residues long. The CDR3 coding sequence is TGCGCCAGCAGCTTGTCAGGGGAACCCACCTACGAGCAGTACTTC. Protein sequence: CASSLSGEPTYEQYF.

This clonotype was seen ten or more times. The J gene is TRBJ2-1, the V gene TRBV27; D may be TRBD2 (7 bases). V lost 5 bases and J lost 9, with 20 bases in between. The CDR3 has 15 amino acids. Germline lookup yields CDR1 MNHEY and CDR2 SMNVEV (reference sequence). The CDR3 here is CASSAQGGGLGEQFF. The CDR3 DNA follows: TGTGCCAGCAGTGCACAGGGAGGGGGTTTGGGTGAGCAGTTCTTC.

This chain links TRBV6-1 with TRBJ1-5; D is possibly TRBD1 (5 bases). V was cut by 3 bases and J by 8 bases, with 11 bases left in between. The germline V gene encodes CDR1 MNHNS and CDR2 SASEGT. The CDR3 is made up of 13 amino acids. The CDR3 DNA reads as TGTGCCAGCAGTGACAGGGAGAGGAAGCCCCAGCATTTT. Protein product: CASSDRERKPQHF.

The chain has TRBV10-3 and TRBJ2-1; 8 nucleotides match TRBD2. Germline CDR1 and CDR2: ENHRY and SYGVKD. The CDR3 length is 13 residues. The CDR3 loop is CVGRAGVNNEQFF. In nucleotides, the CDR3 is TGTGTAGGGCGAGCGGGGGTGAACAATGAGCAGTTCTTC.

This clonotype came up many times. V usage is TRBV5-1 and J usage is TRBJ1-1, with D hard to call. Trimming pared 3 bases from V and 1 base from J, leaving 7 bases between. CDR1 is SGHRS, CDR2 YFSETQ, per germline. CDR3 length: 13 residues. CDR3 in amino acids: CASSYTSNTEAFF. The CDR3 DNA is TGCGCCAGCAGCTATACTTCGAACACTGAAGCTTTCTTT.

The chain employs TRBV18 and TRBJ2-5; 9 nucleotides align to TRBD2. The V gene's germline CDR1 is KGHSH and CDR2 LQKENI. The V segment lost 1 base and the J segment 6 bases; nucleotides outside the gene matches: 9. CDR3 length: 16 residues. CDR3 in DNA: TGTGCCAGCTCACCACTCTTAGCGGGAGACTCCAAGACCCAGTACTTC. It codes for CASSPLLAGDSKTQYF.

This clonotype was recorded many times. This rearrangement joins TRBV7-3 to TRBJ2-1, with TRBD1 identical over 7 bases. Germline CDR1 SGHTA, CDR2 FQGTGA. The trim removed 6 bases at V and 6 bases at J, leaving 8 bases unmatched. The CDR3 consists of 14 residues. In nucleotides, the CDR3 is TGTGCCAGCAGAGGTGGACAGGATGGCAATGAGCAGTTCTTC. This sequence encodes CASRGGQDGNEQFF.

V and J are TRBV5-1 and TRBJ2-7, with 9 bases matching TRBD2. After removal of 0 bases from V and 5 bases from J, the junction contained 12 bases not matched to a gene. Germline loops: CDR1 SGHRS, CDR2 YFSETQ. The CDR3 has 17 residues. CDR3 sequence: CASSLVARREGIHEQYF. Here the CDR3 DNA reads TGCGCCAGCAGCTTGGTGGCCCGGCGGGAGGGCATCCACGAGCAGTACTTC.

The chain joins TRBV18 to TRBJ2-3, with D unclear. The CDR3 loop spans 14 amino acids. The germline V gene has CDR1 KGHSH and CDR2 LQKENI. Deletions cut 1 base from V and 4 bases from J, with 9 bases between. The CDR3: CASSPLGPPDTQYF. The CDR3 nucleotides are TGTGCCAGCTCACCACTCGGGCCCCCAGATACGCAGTATTTT.